The source of this T cell receptor beta chain is a study of cytomegalovirus exposure and HLA in healthy donors. Measured with immunoSEQ multiplex PCR; TCRdb has only the in-frame clones, and not every one. The sample records about 220,000 clones, roughly 83% being singletons. This CDR3 is built from 15 residues. The germline V gene encodes CDR1 MGHRA and CDR2 YSYEKL. With 1 base removed from V and 0 bases from J, the gap between germline ends came to 7 bases. Notes on the study in general: Subsequent analysis revealed that first-cohort TCR clusters tended to co-occur in the 100 to 150 validation repertoires. Altogether, 160 or so TCR beta chains were recorded as cytomegalovirus-associated. Rarity held for most TCR sequences, but there were some public TCRs that occurred in many donors. Reports credit the classifier with highly specific, highly sensitive diagnosis of cytomegalovirus status.

Regarding this clone: Antigen: not known.

The V and J genes are TRBV4-1 and TRBJ1-3, with D unclear. The sample was PBMCs. This receptor was identified in a woman aged 25 to 39 in good health and CMV-seropositive. The CDR3 loop reads CASSQGPGSGNTIYF. CDR3 DNA: TGCGCCAGCAGCCAAGGTCCAGGCTCTGGAAACACCATATATTTT.